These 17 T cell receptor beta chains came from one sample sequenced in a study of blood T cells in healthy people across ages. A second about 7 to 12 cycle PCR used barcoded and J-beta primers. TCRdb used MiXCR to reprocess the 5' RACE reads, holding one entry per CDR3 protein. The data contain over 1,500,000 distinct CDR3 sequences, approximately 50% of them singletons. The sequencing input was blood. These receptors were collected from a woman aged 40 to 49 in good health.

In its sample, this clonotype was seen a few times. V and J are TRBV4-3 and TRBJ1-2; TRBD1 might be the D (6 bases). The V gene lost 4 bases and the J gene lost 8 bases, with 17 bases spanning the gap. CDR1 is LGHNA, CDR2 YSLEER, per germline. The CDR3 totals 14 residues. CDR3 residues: CASSRTVDSGGYTF. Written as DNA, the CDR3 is TGCGCCAGCAGCCGGACGGTGGACAGCGGAGGCTACACCTTC.

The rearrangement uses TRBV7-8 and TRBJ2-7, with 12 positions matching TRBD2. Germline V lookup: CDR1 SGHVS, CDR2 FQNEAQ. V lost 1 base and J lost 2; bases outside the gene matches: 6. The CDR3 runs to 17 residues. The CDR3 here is CASSLVGLAGDTYEQYF. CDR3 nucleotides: TGTGCCAGCAGCTTAGTGGGACTAGCGGGCGACACCTACGAGCAGTACTTC.

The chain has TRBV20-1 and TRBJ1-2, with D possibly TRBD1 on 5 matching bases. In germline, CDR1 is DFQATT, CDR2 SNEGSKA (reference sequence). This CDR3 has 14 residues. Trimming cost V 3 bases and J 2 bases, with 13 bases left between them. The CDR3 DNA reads TGCAGTGCTAGTGGCTTTTCAGGGAACTATGGCTACACCTTC. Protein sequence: CSASGFSGNYGYTF.

The CDR3 region has the DNA TGCAGTGCTAGAGGAGGACTAGCTCCCACAGATACGCAGTATTTT. It yields the protein CSARGGLAPTDTQYF. V usage is TRBV20-1 and J usage is TRBJ2-3, with 8 bases aligning to TRBD2. Trimming at V came to 1 base and at J to 2 bases, leaving 5 bases not matched to a gene. The length of the CDR3 is 15 residues. In germline, CDR1 is DFQATT, CDR2 SNEGSKA (reference sequence).

CDR3 coding DNA: TGTGCCAGCAGTTTATCTCGAGGGCGGGGGGACAAGGAGACCCAGTACTTC. Amino acid sequence: CASSLSRGRGDKETQYF. The V and J genes are TRBV28 and TRBJ2-5; 8 bases are shared with TRBD2. Germline lookup yields CDR1 MDHEN and CDR2 SYDVKM. The J segment lost 5 bases and the V segment lost 1 base, leaving 12 bases of the junction unmatched. This CDR3 has 17 amino acids. Complete variable domain (other parts from reference TRBV28 and TRBJ2-5): DVKVTQSSRYLVKRTGEKVFLECVQDMDHENMFWYRQDPGLGLRLIYFSYDVKMKEKGDIPEGYSVSREKKERFSLILESASTNQTSMYLCASSLSRGRGDKETQYFGPGTRLLVL.

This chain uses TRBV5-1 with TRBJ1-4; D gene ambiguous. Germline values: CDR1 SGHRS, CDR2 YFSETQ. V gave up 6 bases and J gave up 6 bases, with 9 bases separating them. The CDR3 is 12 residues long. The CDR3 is CASKQSDEKLFF. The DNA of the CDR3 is TGCGCCAGCAAACAATCCGATGAAAAACTGTTTTTT.

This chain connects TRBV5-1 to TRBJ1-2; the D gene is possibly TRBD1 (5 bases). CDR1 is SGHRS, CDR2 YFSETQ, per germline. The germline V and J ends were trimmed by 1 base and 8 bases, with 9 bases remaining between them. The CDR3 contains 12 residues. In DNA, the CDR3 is TGCGCCAGCAGCTTGCAGGGTGAAGGCTACACCTTC. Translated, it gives CASSLQGEGYTF. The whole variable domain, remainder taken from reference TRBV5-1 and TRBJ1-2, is KAGVTQTPRYLIKTRGQQVTLSCSPISGHRSVSWYQQTPGQGLQFLFEYFSETQRNKGNFPGRFSGRQFSNSRSEMNVSTLELGDSALYLCASSLQGEGYTFGSGTRLTVV.

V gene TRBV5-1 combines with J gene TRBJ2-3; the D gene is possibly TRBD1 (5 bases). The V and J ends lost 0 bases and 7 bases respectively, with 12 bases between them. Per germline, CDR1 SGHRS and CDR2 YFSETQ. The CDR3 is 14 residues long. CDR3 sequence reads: CASSLGVGRYTQYF. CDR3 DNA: TGCGCCAGCAGCTTGGGAGTGGGGCGGTATACGCAGTATTTT. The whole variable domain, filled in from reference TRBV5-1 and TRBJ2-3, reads KAGVTQTPRYLIKTRGQQVTLSCSPISGHRSVSWYQQTPGQGLQFLFEYFSETQRNKGNFPGRFSGRQFSNSRSEMNVSTLELGDSALYLCASSLGVGRYTQYFGPGTRLTVL.

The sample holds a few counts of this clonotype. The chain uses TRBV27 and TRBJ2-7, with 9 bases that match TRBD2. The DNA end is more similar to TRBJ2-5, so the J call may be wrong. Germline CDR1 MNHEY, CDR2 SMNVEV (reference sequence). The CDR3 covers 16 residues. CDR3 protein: CASSRDAGGRAKTQYF. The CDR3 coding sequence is TGTGCCAGCAGTAGAGACGCGGGGGGGCGGGCTAAGACCCAGTACTTC.

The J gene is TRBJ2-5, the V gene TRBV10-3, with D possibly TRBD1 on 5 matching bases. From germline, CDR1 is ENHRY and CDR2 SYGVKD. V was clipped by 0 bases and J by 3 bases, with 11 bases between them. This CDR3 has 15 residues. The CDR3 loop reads CAISESRQGKETQYF. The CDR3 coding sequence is TGTGCCATCAGTGAGTCCCGGCAGGGAAAAGAGACCCAGTACTTC.

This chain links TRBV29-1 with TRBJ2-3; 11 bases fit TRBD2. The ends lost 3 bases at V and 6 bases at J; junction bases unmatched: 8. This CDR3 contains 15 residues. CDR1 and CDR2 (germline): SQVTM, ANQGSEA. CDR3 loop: CSVDGSGGATDTQYF. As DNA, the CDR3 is TGCAGCGTTGATGGTAGCGGGGGGGCCACGGATACGCAGTATTTT.

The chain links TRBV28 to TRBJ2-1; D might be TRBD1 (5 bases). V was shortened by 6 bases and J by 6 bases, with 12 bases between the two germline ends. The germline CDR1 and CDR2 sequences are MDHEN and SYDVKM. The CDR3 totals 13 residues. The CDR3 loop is CASRLQGGNEQFF. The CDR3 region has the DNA TGTGCCAGCAGGCTGCAGGGTGGCAATGAGCAGTTCTTC.

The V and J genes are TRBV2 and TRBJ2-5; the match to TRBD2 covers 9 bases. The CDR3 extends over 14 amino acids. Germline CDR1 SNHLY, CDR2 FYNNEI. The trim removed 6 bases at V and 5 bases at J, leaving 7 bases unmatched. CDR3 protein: CASRARGGHETQYF. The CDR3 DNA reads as TGTGCCAGCAGGGCGCGGGGGGGCCATGAGACCCAGTACTTC. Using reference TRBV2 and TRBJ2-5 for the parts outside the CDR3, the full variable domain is EPEVTQTPSHQVTQMGQEVILRCVPISNHLYFYWYRQILGQKVEFLVSFYNNEISEKSEIFDDQFSVERPDGSNFTLKIRSTKLEDSAMYFCASRARGGHETQYFGPGTRLLVL.

Here the CDR3 reads CASTPPPNRGRNTGELFF. The CDR3 DNA reads TGTGCCAGCACTCCCCCCCCCAACAGGGGCCGCAACACCGGGGAGCTGTTTTTT. V is TRBV28 and J is TRBJ2-2; TRBD1 aligns across 7 bases. This CDR3 is 18 amino acids long. J was trimmed by 2 bases and V by 7 bases; bases with no gene match: 16. The germline gives CDR1 MDHEN, CDR2 SYDVKM.

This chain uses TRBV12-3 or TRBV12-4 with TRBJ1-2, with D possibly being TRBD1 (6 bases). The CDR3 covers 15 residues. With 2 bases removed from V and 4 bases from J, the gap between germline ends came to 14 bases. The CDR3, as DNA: TGTGCCAGCAGTTTACTCGGGGGGGCTTCCTATGGCTACACCTTC. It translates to CASSLLGGASYGYTF.

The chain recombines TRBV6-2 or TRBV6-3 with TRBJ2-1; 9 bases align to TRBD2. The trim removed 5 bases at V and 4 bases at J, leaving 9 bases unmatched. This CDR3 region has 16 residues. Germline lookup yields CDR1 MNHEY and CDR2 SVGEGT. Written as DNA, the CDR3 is TGTGCCAGCAGTCCCCGACTAGCGGTACTATACAATGAGCAGTTCTTC. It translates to CASSPRLAVLYNEQFF.

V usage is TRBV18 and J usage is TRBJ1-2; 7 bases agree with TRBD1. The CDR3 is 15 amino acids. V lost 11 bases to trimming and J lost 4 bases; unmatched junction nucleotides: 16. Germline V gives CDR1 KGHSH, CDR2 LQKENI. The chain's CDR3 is CAGGQNRGESYGYTF. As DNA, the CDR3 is TGTGCCGGGGGTCAGAACAGGGGCGAATCCTATGGCTACACCTTC.